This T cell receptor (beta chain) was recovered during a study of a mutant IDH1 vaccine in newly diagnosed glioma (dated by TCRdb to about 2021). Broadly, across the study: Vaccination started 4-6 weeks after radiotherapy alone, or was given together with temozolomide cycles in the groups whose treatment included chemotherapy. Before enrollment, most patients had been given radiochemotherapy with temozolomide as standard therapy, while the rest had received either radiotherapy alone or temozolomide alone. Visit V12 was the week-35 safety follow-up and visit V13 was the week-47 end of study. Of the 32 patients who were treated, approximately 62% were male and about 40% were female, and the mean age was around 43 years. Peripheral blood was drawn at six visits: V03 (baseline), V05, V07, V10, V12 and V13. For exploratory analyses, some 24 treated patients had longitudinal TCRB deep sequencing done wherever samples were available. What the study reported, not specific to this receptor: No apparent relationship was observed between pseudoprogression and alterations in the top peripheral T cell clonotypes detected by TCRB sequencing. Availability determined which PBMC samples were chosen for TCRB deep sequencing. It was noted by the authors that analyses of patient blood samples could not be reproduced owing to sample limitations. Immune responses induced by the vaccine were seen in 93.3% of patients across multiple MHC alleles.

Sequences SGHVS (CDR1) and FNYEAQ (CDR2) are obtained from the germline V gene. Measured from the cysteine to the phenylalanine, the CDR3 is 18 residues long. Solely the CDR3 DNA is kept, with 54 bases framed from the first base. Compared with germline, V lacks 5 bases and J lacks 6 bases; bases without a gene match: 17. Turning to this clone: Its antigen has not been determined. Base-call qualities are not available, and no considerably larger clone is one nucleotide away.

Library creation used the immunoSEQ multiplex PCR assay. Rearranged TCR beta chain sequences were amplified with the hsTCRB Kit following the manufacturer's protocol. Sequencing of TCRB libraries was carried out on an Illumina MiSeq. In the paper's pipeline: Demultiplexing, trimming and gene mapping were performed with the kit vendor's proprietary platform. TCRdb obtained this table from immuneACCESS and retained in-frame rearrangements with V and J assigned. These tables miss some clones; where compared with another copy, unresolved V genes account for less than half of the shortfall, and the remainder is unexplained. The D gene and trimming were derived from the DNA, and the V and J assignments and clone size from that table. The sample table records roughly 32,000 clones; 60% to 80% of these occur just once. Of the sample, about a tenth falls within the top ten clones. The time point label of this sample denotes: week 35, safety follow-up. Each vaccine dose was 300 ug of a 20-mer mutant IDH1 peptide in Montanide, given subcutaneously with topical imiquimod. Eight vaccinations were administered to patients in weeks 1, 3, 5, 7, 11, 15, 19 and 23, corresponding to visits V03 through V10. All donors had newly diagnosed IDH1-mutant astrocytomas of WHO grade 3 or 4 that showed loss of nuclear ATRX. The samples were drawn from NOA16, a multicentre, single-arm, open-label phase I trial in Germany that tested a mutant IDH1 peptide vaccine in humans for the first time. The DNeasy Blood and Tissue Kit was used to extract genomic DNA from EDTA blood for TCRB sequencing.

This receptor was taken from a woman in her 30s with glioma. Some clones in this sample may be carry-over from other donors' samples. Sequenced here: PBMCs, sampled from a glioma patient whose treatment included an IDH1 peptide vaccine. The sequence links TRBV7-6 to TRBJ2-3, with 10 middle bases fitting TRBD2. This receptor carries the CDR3 CASSPTTTLAGAQDTQYF. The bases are TGTGCCAGCAGCCCGACCACCACTCTAGCGGGAGCGCAGGATACGCAGTATTTT.